Listed below are T cell receptor beta chains from one sample, sequenced in a study of T cell responses to AZD1222 COVID-19 vaccine. This table comes from immunoSEQ multiplex PCR, and its TCRdb copy is limited to in-frame clones, with some not included. The table lists 100,000 to 120,000 clones, about 87% of them singletons. Source: peripheral blood, taken on day 0 of AZD1222 vaccination. The receptors stem from an adult in good health. Each CDR3 is given without its conserved first and last residue. The order of the fields is CDR3 protein, clone size, V gene, D gene. D genes are given only for firm matches. A row's size may be missing; if present it is once, few, many or a size class.

CDR3: ATSRRTGSSRVNEQF; size: NA; V: TRBV15; D: NA
CDR3: ASSTGVAGSYNEQF; size: NA; V: TRBV5-6; D: NA
CDR3: ASRSLAGQTNEQF; size: NA; V: TRBV27; D: TRBD2
CDR3: ASSEQRGNEKLF; size: NA; V: TRBV25-1; D: NA
CDR3: ASSLSGPNEQF; size: NA; V: TRBV14; D: NA
CDR3: ASSEWAVSYEQY; size: NA; V: TRBV2; D: NA
CDR3: ASSLLQKEQF; size: NA; V: TRBV11-2; D: NA
CDR3: ASSLGGWTEAF; size: NA; V: TRBV5-5; D: NA
CDR3: ASSPGTGWTEAF; size: once; V: TRBV11-2; D: TRBD1
CDR3: ASSPLPDGNYGYT; size: NA; V: TRBV18; D: NA
CDR3: ASSTGTRYNEQF; size: NA; V: TRBV19; D: NA
CDR3: ASKLGPTGNTEAF; size: NA; V: TRBV5-5; D: NA
CDR3: ASSSPGQGAVMDGYT; size: NA; V: TRBV5-6; D: TRBD1
CDR3: SASLQVSSGNTIY; size: few; V: TRBV20-1; D: NA
CDR3: AISEQGIENTEAF; size: NA; V: TRBV10-3; D: TRBD1
CDR3: ASSSQQGANYGYT; size: NA; V: TRBV7-6; D: TRBD1
CDR3: ASSYASNTGELF; size: NA; V: TRBV2; D: NA
CDR3: SVGAGGNQPQH; size: NA; V: TRBV29-1; D: NA
CDR3: ASSQENYGYT; size: once; V: TRBV4-1; D: NA
CDR3: ASSGGPGLADTGELF; size: NA; V: TRBV6-1; D: TRBD2
CDR3: ASSSLGTDNSPLH; size: NA; V: TRBV11-2; D: TRBD1
CDR3: ASSPTDSYTGELF; size: NA; V: TRBV5-1; D: NA